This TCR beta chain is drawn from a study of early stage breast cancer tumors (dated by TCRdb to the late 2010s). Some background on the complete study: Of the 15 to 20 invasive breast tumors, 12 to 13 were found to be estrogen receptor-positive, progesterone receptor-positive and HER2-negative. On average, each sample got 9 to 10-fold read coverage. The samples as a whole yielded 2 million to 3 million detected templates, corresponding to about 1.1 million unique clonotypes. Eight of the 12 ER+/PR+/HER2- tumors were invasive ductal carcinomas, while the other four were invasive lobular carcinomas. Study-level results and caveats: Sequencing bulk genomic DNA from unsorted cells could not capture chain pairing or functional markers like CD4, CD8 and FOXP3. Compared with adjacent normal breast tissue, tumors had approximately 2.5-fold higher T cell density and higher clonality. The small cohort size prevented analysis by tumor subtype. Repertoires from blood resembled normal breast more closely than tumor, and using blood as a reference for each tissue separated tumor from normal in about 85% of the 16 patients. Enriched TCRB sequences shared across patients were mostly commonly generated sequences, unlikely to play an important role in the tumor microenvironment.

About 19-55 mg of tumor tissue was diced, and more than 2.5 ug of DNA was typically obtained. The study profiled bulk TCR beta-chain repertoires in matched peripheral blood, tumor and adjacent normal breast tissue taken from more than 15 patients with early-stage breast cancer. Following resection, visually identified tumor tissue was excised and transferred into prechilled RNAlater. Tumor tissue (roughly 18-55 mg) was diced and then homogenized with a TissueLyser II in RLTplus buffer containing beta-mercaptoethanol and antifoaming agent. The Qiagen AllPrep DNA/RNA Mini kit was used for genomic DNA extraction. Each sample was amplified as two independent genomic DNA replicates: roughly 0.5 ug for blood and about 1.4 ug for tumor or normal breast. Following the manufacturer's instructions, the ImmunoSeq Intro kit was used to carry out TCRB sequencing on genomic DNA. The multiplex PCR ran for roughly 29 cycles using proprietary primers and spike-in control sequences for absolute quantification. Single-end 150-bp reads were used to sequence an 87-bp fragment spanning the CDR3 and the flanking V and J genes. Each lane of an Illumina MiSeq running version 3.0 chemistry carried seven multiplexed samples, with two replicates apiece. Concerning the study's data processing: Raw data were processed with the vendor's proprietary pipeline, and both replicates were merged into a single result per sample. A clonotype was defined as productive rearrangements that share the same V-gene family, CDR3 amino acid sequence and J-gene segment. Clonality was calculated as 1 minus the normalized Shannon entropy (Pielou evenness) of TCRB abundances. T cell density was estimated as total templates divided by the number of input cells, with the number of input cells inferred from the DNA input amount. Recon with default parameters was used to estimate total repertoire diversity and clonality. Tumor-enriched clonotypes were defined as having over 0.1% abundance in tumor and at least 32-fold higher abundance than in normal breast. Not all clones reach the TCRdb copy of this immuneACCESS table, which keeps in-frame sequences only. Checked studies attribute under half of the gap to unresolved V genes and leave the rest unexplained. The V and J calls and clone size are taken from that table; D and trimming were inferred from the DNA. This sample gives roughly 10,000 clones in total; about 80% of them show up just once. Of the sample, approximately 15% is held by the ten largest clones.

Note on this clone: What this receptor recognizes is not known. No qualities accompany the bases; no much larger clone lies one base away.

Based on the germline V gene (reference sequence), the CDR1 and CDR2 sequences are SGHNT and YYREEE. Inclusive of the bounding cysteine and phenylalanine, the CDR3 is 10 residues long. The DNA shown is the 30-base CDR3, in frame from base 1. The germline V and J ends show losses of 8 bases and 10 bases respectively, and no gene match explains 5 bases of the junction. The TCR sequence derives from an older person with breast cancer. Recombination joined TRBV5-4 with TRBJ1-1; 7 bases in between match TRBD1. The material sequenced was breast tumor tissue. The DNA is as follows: TGTGCCAGACGGCCAGGGGGAGCTTTCTTT. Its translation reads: CARRPGGAFF.